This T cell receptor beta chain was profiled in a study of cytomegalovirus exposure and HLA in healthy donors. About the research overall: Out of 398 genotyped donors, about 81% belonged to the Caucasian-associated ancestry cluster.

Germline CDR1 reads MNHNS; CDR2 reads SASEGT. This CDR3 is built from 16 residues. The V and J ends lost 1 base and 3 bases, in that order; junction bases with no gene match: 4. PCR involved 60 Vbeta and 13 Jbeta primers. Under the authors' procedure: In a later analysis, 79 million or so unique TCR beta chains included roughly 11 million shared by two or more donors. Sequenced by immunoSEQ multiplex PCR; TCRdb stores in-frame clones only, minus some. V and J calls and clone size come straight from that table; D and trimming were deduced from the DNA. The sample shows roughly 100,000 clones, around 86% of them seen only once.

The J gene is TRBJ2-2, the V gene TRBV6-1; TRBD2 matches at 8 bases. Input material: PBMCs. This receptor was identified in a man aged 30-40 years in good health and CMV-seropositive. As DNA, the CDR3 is TGTGCCAGCAGTGAAGGGGCGCGGGGGGACACCGGGGAGCTGTTTTTT. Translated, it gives CASSEGARGDTGELFF.